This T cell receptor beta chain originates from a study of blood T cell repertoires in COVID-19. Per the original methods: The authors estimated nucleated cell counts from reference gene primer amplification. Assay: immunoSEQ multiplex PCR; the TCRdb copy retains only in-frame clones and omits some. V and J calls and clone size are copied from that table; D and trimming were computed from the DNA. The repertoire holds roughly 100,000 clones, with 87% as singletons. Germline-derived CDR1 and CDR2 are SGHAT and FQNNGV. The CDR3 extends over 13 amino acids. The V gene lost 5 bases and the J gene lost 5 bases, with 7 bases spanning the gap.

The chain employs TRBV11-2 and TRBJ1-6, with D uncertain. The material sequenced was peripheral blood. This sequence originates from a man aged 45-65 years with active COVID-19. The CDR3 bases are TGTGCCAGCAGCATCAGTGATAATTCACCCCTCCACTTT. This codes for CASSISDNSPLHF.